These T cell receptor beta chains were read from a single sample in a study of shared clonotypes between healthy human individuals. TCRdb keeps only in-frame clones here, not all; method: immunoSEQ multiplex PCR. This sample carries nearly 1,000,000 clones, 70% to 85% of them seen once, and the ten largest clones take about 1.5%. The specimen sequenced was memory CD4+ T cells sorted from blood. Every receptor here comes from a man aged 18 to 29 in good health. The CDR3 runs from the conserved cysteine through the conserved F or W. Fields, in order: V gene, CDR3 length, J gene, CDR3 protein.

TRBV4-1	15	TRBJ1-4	CASSQLGTGGEKLFF
TRBV6-5	16	TRBJ1-1	CASSYSTGGAGTEAFF
TRBV5-1	16	TRBJ2-2	CASGLGGSPLSGELFF
TRBV5-8	15	TRBJ2-2	CASSLFQGTPGELFF
TRBV6-4	14	TRBJ2-2	CASSEQRGTGELFF
TRBV11-3	12	TRBJ2-1	CASSHATDEQFF
TRBV7-9	11	TRBJ1-1	CASSPLTEAFF
TRBV9	15	TRBJ1-6	CASSVDGDYNSPLHF
TRBV28	14	TRBJ1-5	CASGARGGSQPQHF
TRBV19	14	TRBJ2-7	CASSTNVGGYEQYF
TRBV5-6	13	TRBJ2-5	CASSLVGGETQYF
TRBV5-1	14	TRBJ2-7	CASSRSGQLSEQYF
TRBV4-2	19	TRBJ2-3	CASSQDTSGGALDRGTQYF
TRBV29-1	15	TRBJ2-1	CSVDLARTSYNEQFF
TRBV2	14	TRBJ2-5	CASMKDRPQETQYF
TRBV16	13	TRBJ1-1	CASSHLQAVEAFF
TRBV10-3	13	TRBJ1-4	CAISEEANEKLFF
TRBV4-3	13	TRBJ2-1	CASSQVPSQEQFF
TRBV6-5	11	TRBJ1-1	CASWWYTEAFF
TRBV6-5	16	TRBJ1-3	CASSYQDGPSGNTIYF
TRBV27	18	TRBJ2-6	CASSYKSGRGSGANVLTF
TRBV5-1	16	TRBJ2-7	CASMGRFPAECYEQYF
TRBV30	15	TRBJ2-1	CAWSTTAGGRNEQFF
TRBV28	17	TRBJ2-4	CASRDIQGGSAKNIQYF
TRBV7-2	13	TRBJ2-3	CASSLPETDTQYF
TRBV6-1	12	TRBJ1-1	CASSEGYTEAFF
TRBV19	15	TRBJ2-2	CASSIWQANTGELFF
TRBV29-1	13	TRBJ2-5	CSVERQGAKTQYF
TRBV7-9	13	TRBJ1-1	CASSPTGFTEAFF
TRBV7-3	13	TRBJ2-3	CASSPSPGDTQYF
TRBV7-9	12	TRBJ1-5	CASSLADQPQHF
TRBV6-1	15	TRBJ2-7	CAASYREVAAYEQYF
TRBV5-5	16	TRBJ2-5	CASSPRTSKGMETQYF
TRBV7-2	18	TRBJ1-6	CASSLEGQGASYNSPLHF
TRBV9	16	TRBJ2-1	CASSVATSSGDNEQFF
TRBV5-1	16	TRBJ1-2	CASSFRMTGEDYGYTF